This entry describes one T cell receptor (beta chain). This entry belongs to a study of blood T cells in healthy people across ages. Deletions cut 0 bases from V and 3 bases from J, with 13 bases between. CDR1 is SGDLS, CDR2 YYNGEE, per germline. CDR3 length equals 15 residues. Together with a sample-barcoded 5' primer, a J-beta primer mix was included in a second PCR lasting roughly 6 to 12 cycles. Via MiXCR, TCRdb re-called the 5' RACE reads, giving one row per CDR3 protein. The table records under 1,100,000 distinct CDR3 sequences, almost 25% of them present only once. The same sample was also studied in work on T cells of mothers and their children.

The chain employs TRBV9 and TRBJ2-7; no definite D call. The material sequenced was blood. This clonotype was obtained from a girl aged 2-10 years in good health. The CDR3 bases are TGTGCCAGCAGCGTAGCGGGTGCCATAAACTACGAGCAGTACTTC. Translation gives CASSVAGAINYEQYF.